This entry concerns a single T cell receptor beta chain. What it binds is not known. This CDR3 spans 19 amino acids. CDR1 and CDR2 (germline): SNHLY, FYNNEI. Trimming cost V 4 bases and J 3 bases, with 25 bases left between them. The sampling schedule covered blood at baseline, cycle 4 day 1, and cycle 7 day 1. The sample is drawn from a study of OX40 agonist ivuxolimab in advanced cancers. Overall study: With ivuxolimab, an agonistic anti-OX40 (CD134) antibody, patients were treated. Findings of the study overall: Blood T cells, both CD4+ and CD8+, expanded clonally by week 6 at 0.1 to 3.0 mg/kg. Specificity for antigen went undetermined in the expanded peripheral T cells.

Measured with immunoSEQ multiplex PCR; TCRdb has only the in-frame clones, and not every one. The data contain tens of thousands of clones, around 80% of them singletons. The chain joins TRBV2 to TRBJ1-5; D is perhaps TRBD1 (6 bases). The TCR originated in an adult with an advanced solid tumor such as melanoma, head and neck, liver or kidney cancer. Sequenced here: CD4+ or CD8+ T cells sorted from blood, sampled in a trial of the OX40 agonist ivuxolimab. CDR3 in DNA: TGTGCCAGCAGTGGGATTGGCAGGGGTCCATATATCCTCAATCAGCCCCAGCATTTT. This codes for CASSGIGRGPYILNQPQHF.